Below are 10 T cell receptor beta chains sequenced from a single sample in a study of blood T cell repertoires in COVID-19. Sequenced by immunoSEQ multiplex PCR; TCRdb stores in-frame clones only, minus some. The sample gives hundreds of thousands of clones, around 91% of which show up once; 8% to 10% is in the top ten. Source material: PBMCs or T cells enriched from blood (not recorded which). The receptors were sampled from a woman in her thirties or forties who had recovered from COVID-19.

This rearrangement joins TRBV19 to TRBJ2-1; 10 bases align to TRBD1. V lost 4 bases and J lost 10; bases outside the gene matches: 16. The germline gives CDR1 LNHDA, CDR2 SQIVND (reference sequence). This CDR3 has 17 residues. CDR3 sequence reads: CASSTQRPGQGKWEQFF. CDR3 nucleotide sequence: TGTGCCAGTAGTACGCAGCGCCCGGGACAGGGGAAGTGGGAGCAGTTCTTC. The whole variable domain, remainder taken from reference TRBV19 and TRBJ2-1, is DGGITQSPKYLFRKEGQNVTLSCEQNLNHDAMYWYRQDPGQGLRLIYYSQIVNDFQKGDIAEGYSVSREKKESFPLTVTSAQKNPTAFYLCASSTQRPGQGKWEQFFGPGTRLTVL.

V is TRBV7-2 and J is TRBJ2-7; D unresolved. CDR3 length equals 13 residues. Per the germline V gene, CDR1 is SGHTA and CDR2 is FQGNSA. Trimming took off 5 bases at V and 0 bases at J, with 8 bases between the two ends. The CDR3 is CASSVISSYEQYF. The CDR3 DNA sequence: TGTGCCAGCAGCGTGATTAGCTCCTACGAGCAGTACTTC.

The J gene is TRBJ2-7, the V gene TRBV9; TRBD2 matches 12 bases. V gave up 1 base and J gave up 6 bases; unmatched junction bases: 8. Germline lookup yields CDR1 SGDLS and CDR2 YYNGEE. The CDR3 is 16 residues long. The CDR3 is CASSVTLAGGPGEQYF. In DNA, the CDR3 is TGTGCCAGCAGCGTAACCCTAGCGGGGGGGCCTGGCGAGCAGTACTTC.

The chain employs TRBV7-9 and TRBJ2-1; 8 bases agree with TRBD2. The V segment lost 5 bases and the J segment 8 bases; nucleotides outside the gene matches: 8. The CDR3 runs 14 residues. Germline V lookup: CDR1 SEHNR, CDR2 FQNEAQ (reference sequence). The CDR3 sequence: CASSPLAGGYEQFF. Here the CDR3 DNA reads TGTGCCAGCAGCCCTCTGGCGGGAGGTTATGAGCAGTTCTTC.

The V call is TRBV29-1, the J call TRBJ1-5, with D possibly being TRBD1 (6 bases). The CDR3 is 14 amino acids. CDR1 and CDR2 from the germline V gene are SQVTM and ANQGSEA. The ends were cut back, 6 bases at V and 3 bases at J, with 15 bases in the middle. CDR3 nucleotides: TGCAGCGTACAGGGTCTCGGGGCCAATCAGCCCCAGCATTTT. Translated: CSVQGLGANQPQHF. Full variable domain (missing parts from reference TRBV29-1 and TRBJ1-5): SAVISQKPSRDICQRGTSLTIQCQVDSQVTMMFWYRQQPGQSLTLIATANQGSEATYESGFVIDKFPISRPNLTFSTLTVSNMSPEDSSIYLCSVQGLGANQPQHFGDGTRLSIL.

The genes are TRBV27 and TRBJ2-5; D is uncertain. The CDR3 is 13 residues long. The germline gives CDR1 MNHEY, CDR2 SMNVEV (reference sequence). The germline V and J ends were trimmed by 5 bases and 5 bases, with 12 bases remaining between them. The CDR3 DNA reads TGTGCCAGCAGTATCAAGGTGCGGGAGACCCAGTACTTC. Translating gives CASSIKVRETQYF.

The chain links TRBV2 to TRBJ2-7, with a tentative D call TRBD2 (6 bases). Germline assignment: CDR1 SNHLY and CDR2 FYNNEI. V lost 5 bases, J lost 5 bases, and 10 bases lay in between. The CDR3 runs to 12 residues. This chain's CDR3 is CASSMDYHEQYF. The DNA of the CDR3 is TGTGCCAGCAGTATGGACTACCACGAGCAGTACTTC.

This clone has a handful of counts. CDR3 DNA sequence: TGCGCCAGCAGCCAAGAAGGGGTCACTGGAAACACCATATATTTT. Translation gives CASSQEGVTGNTIYF. The rearrangement uses TRBV4-1 and TRBJ1-3; TRBD1 is a possible D gene (5 bases). Germline V gives CDR1 MGHRA, CDR2 YSYEKL. There are 15 residues in the CDR3. Trimming removed 0 bases at V and 2 bases at J, with 8 bases between.

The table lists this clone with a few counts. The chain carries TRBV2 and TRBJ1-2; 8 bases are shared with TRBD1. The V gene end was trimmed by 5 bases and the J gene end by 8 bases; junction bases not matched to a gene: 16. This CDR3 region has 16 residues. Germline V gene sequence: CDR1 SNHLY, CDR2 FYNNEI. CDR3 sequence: CASSRQGTIPKPGYTF. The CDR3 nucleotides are TGTGCCAGCAGTCGACAGGGGACTATTCCTAAGCCGGGCTACACCTTC.

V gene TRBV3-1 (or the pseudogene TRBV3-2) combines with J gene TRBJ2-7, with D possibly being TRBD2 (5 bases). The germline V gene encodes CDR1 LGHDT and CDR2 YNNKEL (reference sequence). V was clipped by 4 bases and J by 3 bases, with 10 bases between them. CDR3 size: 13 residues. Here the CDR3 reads CASSRAAVYEQYF. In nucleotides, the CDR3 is TGTGCCAGCAGCCGAGCAGCGGTCTACGAGCAGTACTTC.